This TCR beta chain was recorded in a study of PD-1 blockade in classical Hodgkin lymphoma. Every one of the patients relapsed after autologous stem cell transplantation (brentuximab vedotin exposure was variable). The data were produced by immunoSEQ multiplex PCR, yet TCRdb's version contains in-frame clones alone and is incomplete. The sample consists of approximately 34,000 clones, roughly 82% of them appearing once. Study results and caveats: Reported findings placed baseline TCR diversity lower in newly diagnosed patients (compared with healthy donors).

A word on this clone: As yet, its antigen is unknown.

Trimming at V came to 3 bases and at J to 10 bases, leaving 10 bases not matched to a gene. The CDR3 runs to 16 residues. Looked up from germline, CDR1 is KGHSH and CDR2 is LQKENI. J is TRBJ1-6 and V is TRBV18; 9 bases map to TRBD1. The sample consisted of peripheral blood mononuclear cells (PBMCs), taken at baseline. This TCR derives from a human donor with classical Hodgkin lymphoma. CDR3 protein: CASSPRTGVGESPLHF. The CDR3 region has the DNA TGTGCCAGCTCACCGCGGACAGGGGTCGGAGAATCACCCCTCCACTTT.